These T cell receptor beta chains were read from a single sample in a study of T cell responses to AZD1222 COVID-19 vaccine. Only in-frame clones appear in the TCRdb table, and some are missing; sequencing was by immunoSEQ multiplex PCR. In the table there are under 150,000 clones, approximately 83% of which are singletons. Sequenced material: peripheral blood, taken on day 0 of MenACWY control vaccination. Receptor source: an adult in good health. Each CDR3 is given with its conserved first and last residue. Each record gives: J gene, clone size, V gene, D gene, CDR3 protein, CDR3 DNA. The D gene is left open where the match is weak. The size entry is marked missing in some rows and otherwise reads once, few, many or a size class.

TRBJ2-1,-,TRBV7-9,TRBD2,CASSSSGLEGNEQFF,TGTGCCAGCAGCTCTAGTGGACTAGAAGGCAATGAGCAGTTCTTC
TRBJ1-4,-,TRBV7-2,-,CASSLEGTVEKLFF,TGTGCCAGCAGCTTAGAAGGGACCGTCGAAAAACTGTTTTTT
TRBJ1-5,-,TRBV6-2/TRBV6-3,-,CASSYWSRASNQPQHF,TGTGCCAGCAGTTACTGGTCCAGGGCGAGCAATCAGCCCCAGCATTTT
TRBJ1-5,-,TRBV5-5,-,CASSPRVDGQPQHF,TGTGCCAGCAGCCCCAGGGTGGACGGTCAGCCCCAGCATTTT
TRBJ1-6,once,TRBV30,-,CAWRRGGDSPLHF,TGTGCCTGGAGAAGGGGGGGTGATTCACCCCTCCACTTT
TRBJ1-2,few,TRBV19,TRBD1,CASSPGTGGTYTF,TGTGCCAGTAGTCCAGGGACAGGGGGGACATACACCTTC
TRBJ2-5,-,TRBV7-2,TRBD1,CASSSGWGQQTQYF,TGTGCCAGCAGCTCCGGCTGGGGACAGCAGACCCAGTACTTC
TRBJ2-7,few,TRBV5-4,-,CASSLAGTAYEQYF,TGTGCCAGCAGCTTGGCCGGGACTGCCTACGAGCAGTACTTC
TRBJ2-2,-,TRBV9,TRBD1,CASSPDRGQPGELFF,TGTGCCAGCAGCCCAGACAGGGGGCAGCCCGGGGAGCTGTTTTTT
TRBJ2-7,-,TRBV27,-,CASRRTPTSYEQYF,TGTGCCAGCAGACGGACACCAACCTCCTACGAGCAGTACTTC
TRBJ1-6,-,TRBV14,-,CASSRQFNYNSPLHF,TGTGCCAGCAGTCGACAGTTTAACTATAATTCACCCCTCCACTTT
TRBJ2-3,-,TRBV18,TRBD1,CASSSRDRGSDTQYF,TGTGCCAGCTCATCCCGGGACAGGGGGTCAGATACGCAGTATTTT
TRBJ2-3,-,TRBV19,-,CASSILGGEMTDTQYF,TGTGCCAGTAGTATCTTGGGGGGAGAGATGACAGATACGCAGTATTTT